This TCR beta chain was recovered during a study of CD8+CD57+ T cells in acquired aplastic anemia. The study, taken as a whole, reports: Overlapping CD8+ CDR3 repertoires of patients and controls contained twenty-nine shared sequences.

Germline lookup yields CDR1 MNHNY and CDR2 SVGAGI (reference sequence). The CDR3 loop spans 15 amino acids. V lost 7 bases to trimming and J lost 2 bases, with 15 bases between them. This clonotype has ten or more counts. Its antigen is still unknown. The study profiled TCR beta VDJ and CDR3 using genomic DNA as template. TCRdb analysed the reads with MiXCR anew, one entry per CDR3 protein. The table has approximately 270,000 distinct CDR3 sequences, approximately 56% seen once. The specimen was sorted CD4+, CD8+, or CD8+CD57+ T cells (not recorded which) from PBMCs. The chain is built from TRBV6-6 and TRBJ2-1; D is unclear. This receptor was taken from a human donor with severe aplastic anemia or a healthy control (not recorded which). The CDR3 sequence: CASTGATFPYNEQFF. CDR3 coding DNA: TGTGCCAGCACGGGCGCGACTTTCCCCTACAATGAGCAGTTCTTC.